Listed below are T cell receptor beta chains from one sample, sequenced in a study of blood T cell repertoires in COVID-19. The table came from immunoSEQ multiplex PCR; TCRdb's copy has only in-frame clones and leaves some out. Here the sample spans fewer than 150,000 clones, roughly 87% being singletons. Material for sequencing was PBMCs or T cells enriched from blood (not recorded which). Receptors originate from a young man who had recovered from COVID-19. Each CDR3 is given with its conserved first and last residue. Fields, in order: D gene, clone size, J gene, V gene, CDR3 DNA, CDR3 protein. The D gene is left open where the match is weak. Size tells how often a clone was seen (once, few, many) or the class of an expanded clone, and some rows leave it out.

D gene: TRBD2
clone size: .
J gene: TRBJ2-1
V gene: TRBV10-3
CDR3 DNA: TGTGCCATCAGTGAAGGGCTAGCGGCCTACAATGAGCAGTTCTTC
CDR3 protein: CAISEGLAAYNEQFF

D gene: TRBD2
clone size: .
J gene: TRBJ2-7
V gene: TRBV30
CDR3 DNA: TGTGCCTGGAATAACGGCGGGAGTAACGAGCAGTACTTC
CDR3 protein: CAWNNGGSNEQYF

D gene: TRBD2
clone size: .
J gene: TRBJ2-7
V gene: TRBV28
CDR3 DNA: TGTGCCAGCAGTTTATCTAGCGGAAGCTACGAGCAGTACTTC
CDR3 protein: CASSLSSGSYEQYF

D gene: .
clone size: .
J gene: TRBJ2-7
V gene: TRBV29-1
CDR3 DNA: TGCAGCGTTGAAGATCTTCAGGGCGGTTCCTACGAGCAGTACTTC
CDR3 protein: CSVEDLQGGSYEQYF

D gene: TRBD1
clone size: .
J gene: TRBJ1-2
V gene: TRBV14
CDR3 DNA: TGTGCCAGCAGCCCATCGGACAGGCCCAACTATGGCTACACCTTC
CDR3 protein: CASSPSDRPNYGYTF

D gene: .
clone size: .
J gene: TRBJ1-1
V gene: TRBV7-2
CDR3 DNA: TGTGCCAGCAGCTTAAGGGAGGACATGAACACTGAAGCTTTCTTT
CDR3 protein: CASSLREDMNTEAFF

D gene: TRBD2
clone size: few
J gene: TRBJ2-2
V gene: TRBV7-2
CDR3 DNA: TGTGCCAGCAGGACCATACTCTTGGCGGGGGGCCCGAACACCGGGGAGCTGTTTTTT
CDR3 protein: CASRTILLAGGPNTGELFF

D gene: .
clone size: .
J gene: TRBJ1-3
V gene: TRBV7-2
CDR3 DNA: TGTGCCAGCAGCCCCCTGTTTGGACATAACTCTGGAAACACCATATATTTT
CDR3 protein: CASSPLFGHNSGNTIYF

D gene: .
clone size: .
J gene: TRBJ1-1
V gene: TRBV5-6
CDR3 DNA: TGTGCCAGCAGCTTGGTCGAGGTTGCTGAAGCTTTCTTT
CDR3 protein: CASSLVEVAEAFF

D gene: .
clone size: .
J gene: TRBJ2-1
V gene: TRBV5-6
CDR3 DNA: TGTGCCAGCAGCGTGGCCGGGATCGGGGAGCAGTTCTTC
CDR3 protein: CASSVAGIGEQFF

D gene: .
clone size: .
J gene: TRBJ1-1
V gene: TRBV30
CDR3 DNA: TGTGCCTGGAGGGACGGGACAATCACCAGTGAAGCTTTCTTT
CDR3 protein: CAWRDGTITSEAFF

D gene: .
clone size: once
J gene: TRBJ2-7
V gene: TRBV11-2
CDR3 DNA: TGTGCCAGCAGTCTAGGATCGTCCGAGTTGAGCTACGAGCAGTACTTC
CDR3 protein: CASSLGSSELSYEQYF

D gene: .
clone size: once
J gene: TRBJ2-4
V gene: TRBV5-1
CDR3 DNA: TGCGCCAGCAGCCGCGAAGGAGGGTCGGCCAAAAACATTCAGTACTTC
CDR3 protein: CASSREGGSAKNIQYF

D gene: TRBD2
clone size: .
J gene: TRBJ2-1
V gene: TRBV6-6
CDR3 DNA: TGTGCCAGCAGTTACTTACCCGGGACTAGCGACAATGAGCAGTTCTTC
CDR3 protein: CASSYLPGTSDNEQFF

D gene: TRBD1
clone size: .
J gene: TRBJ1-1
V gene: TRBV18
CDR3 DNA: TGTGCCAGCTCACCCCTCCGGACAGGGGGTACAACTGAAGCTTTCTTT
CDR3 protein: CASSPLRTGGTTEAFF

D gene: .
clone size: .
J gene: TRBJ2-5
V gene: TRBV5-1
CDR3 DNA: TGCGCCAGCAGCTTGGCCGACAGCCAAGAGACCCAGTACTTC
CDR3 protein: CASSLADSQETQYF

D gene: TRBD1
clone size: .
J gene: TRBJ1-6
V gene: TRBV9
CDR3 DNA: TGTGCCAGCAGCGCATCAGGGGGTGGTAATTCACCCCTCCACTTT
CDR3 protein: CASSASGGGNSPLHF

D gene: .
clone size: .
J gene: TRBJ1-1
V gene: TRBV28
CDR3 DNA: TGTGCCAGCAGAACCCCCCAGAGAGGTGAAGCTTTCTTT
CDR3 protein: CASRTPQRGEAFF

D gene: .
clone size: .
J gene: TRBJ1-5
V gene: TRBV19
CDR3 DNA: TGTGCCAGTAGTATGCAGGGGCGGAACCAGCCCCAGCATTTT
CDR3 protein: CASSMQGRNQPQHF

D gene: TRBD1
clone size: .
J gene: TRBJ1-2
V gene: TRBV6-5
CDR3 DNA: TGTGCCAGCAGTTACTGGACAGGGGGAAGGTCCTATGGCTACACCTTC
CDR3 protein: CASSYWTGGRSYGYTF

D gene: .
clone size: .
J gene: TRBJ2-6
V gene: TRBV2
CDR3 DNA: TGTGCCAGCAGGCGCTCTGGGGCCAACGTCCTGACTTTC
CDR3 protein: CASRRSGANVLTF

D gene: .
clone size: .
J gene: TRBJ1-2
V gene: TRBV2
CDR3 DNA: TGTGCCAGCACCCCGGGGGTGATAAACTATGGCTACACCTTC
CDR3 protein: CASTPGVINYGYTF

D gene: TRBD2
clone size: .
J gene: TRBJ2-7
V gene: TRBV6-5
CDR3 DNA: TGTGCCAGCAGACTAGCGCTCACCTACGAGCAGTACTTC
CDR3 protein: CASRLALTYEQYF

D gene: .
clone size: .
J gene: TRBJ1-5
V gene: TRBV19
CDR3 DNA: TGTGCCAGTAGTCTCCGGACAGAAGGCAATCAGCCCCAGCATTTT
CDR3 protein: CASSLRTEGNQPQHF

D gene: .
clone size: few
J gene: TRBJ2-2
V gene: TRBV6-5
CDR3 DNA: TGTGCCAGTAGCCCCTTGGGGGGAGCCACCGGGGAGCTGTTTTTT
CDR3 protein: CASSPLGGATGELFF

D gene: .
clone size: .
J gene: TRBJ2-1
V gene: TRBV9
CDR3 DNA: TGTGCCAGCAGCCCGAAACAGCAGCCCTTGCACAATGAGCAGTTCTTC
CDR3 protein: CASSPKQQPLHNEQFF

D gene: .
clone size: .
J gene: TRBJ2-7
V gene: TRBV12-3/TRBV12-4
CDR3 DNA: TGTGCCAGCAGTGCAAAGGGGGACGCGTCCTTC
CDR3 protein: CASSAKGDASF

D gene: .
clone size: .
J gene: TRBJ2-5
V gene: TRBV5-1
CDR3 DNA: TGCGCCAGCAGCCCCGGACAAGTCCAGGGGGAGACCCAGTACTTC
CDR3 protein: CASSPGQVQGETQYF

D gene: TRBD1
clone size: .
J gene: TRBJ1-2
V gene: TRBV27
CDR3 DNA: TGTGCCAGCAGTTTATCTGTCCAGACAGGGTATTGGTATGGCTACACCTTC
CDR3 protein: CASSLSVQTGYWYGYTF

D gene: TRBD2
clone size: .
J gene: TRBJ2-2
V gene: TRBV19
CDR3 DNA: TGTGCCAGCCGGGGGGAAACCGGGGAGCTGTTTTTT
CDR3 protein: CASRGETGELFF

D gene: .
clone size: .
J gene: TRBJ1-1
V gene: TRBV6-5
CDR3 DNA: TGTGCCAGCACCCTGATCCTAACGGGCACTGAAGCTTTCTTT
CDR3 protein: CASTLILTGTEAFF

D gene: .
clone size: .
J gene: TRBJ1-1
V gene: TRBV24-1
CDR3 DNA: TGTGCCACCAGTGATTTAAGTAGTGGGGAGGCTGAAGCTTTCTTT
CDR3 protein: CATSDLSSGEAEAFF

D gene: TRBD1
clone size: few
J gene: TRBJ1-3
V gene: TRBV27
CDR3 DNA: TGTGCCAGCAGACCCACAGGGGCTGGAAACACCATATATTTT
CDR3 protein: CASRPTGAGNTIYF

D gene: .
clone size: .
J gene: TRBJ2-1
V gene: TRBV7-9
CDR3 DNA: TGTGCCAGCAGCTTGCTTCTCCAGGACAGCTACAATGAGCAGTTCTTC
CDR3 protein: CASSLLLQDSYNEQFF

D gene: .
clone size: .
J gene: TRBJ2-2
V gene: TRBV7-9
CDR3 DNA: TGTGCCAGCAGCTTAGGTCAGGTGAACACCGGGGAGCTGTTTTTT
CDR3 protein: CASSLGQVNTGELFF

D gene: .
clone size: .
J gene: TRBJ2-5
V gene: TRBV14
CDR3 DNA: TGTGCCAGCAGCCAACAGTTTCGAGAGACCCAGTACTTC
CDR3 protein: CASSQQFRETQYF

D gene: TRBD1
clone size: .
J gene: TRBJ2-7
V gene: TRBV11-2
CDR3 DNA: TGTGCCAGCAGCCCAGGACAGGGGGCGCACCAGCAGTACTTC
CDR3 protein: CASSPGQGAHQQYF

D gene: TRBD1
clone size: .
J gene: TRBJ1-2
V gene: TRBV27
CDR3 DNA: TGTGCCAGCAGTCTCACCGGGACAGGGGGATATGGCTACACCTTC
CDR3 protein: CASSLTGTGGYGYTF

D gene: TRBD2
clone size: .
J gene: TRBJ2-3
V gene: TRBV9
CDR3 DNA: TGTGCCAGCAGCGTAGATGCTAGCGGGAGACCAGATACGCAGTATTTT
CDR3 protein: CASSVDASGRPDTQYF

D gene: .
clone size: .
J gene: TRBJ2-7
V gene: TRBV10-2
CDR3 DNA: TGCGCCAGCAGTGGGACTTACGAGCAGTACTTC
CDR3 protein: CASSGTYEQYF

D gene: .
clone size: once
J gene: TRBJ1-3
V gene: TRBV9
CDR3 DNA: TGTGCCAGCGGGGAGGTCGCCCAGGCCTCTGGAAACACCATATATTTT
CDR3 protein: CASGEVAQASGNTIYF

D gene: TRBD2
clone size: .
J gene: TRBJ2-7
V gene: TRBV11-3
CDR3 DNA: TGTGCCAGCAGCTTAGGACTAGCGGGAGCCTACGAGCAGTACTTC
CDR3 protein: CASSLGLAGAYEQYF

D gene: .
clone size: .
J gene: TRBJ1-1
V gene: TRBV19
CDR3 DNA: TGTGCCAGTAGAAGGGCGGACAGTGAAGCTTTCTTT
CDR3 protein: CASRRADSEAFF

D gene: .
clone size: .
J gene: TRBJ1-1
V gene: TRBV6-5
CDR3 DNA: TGTGCCAGCAGTCTCGGGGGGGGCACTGAAGCTTTCTTT
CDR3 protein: CASSLGGGTEAFF

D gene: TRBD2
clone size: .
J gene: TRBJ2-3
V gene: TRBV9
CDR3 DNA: TGTGCCCGCCGCCTAGGGGTAGCGGGGGGGCGGGATACGCAGTATTTT
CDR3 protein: CARRLGVAGGRDTQYF

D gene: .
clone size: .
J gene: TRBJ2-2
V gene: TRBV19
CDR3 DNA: TGTGCCAGTACGGGGTCCGGGGAGCTGTTTTTT
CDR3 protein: CASTGSGELFF